This T cell receptor beta chain was identified during a study of blood T cell repertoires in COVID-19. Study background: COVID-19 samples collected from the United States, Italy and Spain covered acute and convalescent phases. T cells, B-cell-depleted T cells, or PBMCs provided the cDNA or gDNA that served as material.

As handled by the study authors: Counts of nucleated cells, estimated from reference gene primer amplification, were obtained. Sequencing used immunoSEQ multiplex PCR; TCRdb keeps in-frame clones, though not all of them. The D gene and trimming were derived from the DNA, and the V and J assignments and clone size from that table. The sample records about 260,000 clones, 84% being singletons. The germline V gene has CDR1 KGHSH and CDR2 LQKENI. This CDR3 is 14 amino acids long. Deletions cut 3 bases from V and 4 bases from J, with 10 bases between. Sequencing was performed on peripheral blood. The sequence was obtained from a woman between 40 and 50 years old who had recovered from COVID-19. This chain joins TRBV18 and TRBJ1-3, with a weak D call TRBD1 (5 bases). Here the CDR3 DNA reads TGTGCCAGCTCACCGGCAGGGCGGGGAAACACCATATATTTT. Encoded protein: CASSPAGRGNTIYF.